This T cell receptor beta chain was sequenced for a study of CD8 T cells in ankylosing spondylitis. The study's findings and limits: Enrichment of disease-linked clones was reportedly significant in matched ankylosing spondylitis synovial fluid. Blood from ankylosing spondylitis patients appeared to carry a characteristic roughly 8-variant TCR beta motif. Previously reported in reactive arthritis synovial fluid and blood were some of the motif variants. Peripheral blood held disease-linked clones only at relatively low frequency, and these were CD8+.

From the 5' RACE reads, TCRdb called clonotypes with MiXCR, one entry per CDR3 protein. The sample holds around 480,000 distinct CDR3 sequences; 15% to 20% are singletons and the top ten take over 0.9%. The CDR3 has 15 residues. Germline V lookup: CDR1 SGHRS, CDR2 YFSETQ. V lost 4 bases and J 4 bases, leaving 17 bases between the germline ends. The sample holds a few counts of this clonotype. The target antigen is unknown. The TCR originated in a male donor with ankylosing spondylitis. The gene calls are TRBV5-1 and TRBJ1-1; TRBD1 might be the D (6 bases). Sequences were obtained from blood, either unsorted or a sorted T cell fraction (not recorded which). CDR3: CASSPGPRGSTEAFF. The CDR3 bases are TGCGCCAGCAGCCCGGGACCCAGGGGTAGCACTGAAGCTTTCTTT.